This TCR beta chain was captured by sequencing in a study of T-cell reconstitution after alpha-beta-depleted transplantation in children. General observations from the study: Several hundred rapidly expanded clones from non-depleted graft cells reportedly supplied alpha-beta T cells about two months post-transplant. From newly produced T cells came most of the T-cell counts and diversity one year after transplant. From surviving recipient T cells and thymic progenitors came the high day-60 TCRbeta diversity observed in some patients.

A library of TCRbeta sequences, prepared with unique molecular identifiers, was generated. TCRdb ran MiXCR on the PCR reads and lists one entry per CDR3 protein. This table holds about a million distinct CDR3 sequences, around 30% found once. CDR3 size: 16 residues. Germline CDR1 MNHEY, CDR2 SVGAGI. V shed 6 bases and J 2 bases; nucleotides not matched to a gene: 7. A remark on this clonotype: Its antigen is unknown.

V and J are TRBV6-5 and TRBJ2-5; 12 nucleotides agree with TRBD2. Sequenced material: PBMCs, mostly from graft donor cells, taken 360 days after TCRalphabeta/CD19-depleted stem cell transplant. The TCR comes from a boy under two years old who had a stem cell transplant for SCID, so the T cells may come from the graft donor. The CDR3 DNA reads as TGTGCCAGCAGCATTGGACTAGCGGGGAAGCAAGAGACCCAGTACTTC. Residues: CASSIGLAGKQETQYF.